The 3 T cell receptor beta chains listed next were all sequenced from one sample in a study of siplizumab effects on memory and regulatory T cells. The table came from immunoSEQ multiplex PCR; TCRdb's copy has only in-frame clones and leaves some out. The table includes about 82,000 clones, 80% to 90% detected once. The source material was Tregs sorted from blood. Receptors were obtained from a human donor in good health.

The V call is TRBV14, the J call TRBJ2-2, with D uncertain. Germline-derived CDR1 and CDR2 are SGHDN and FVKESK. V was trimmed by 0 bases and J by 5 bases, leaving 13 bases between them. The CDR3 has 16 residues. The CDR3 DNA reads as TGTGCCAGCAGCCAAGACGAGCCTGGGTTAACCGGGGAGCTGTTTTTT. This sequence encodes CASSQDEPGLTGELFF.

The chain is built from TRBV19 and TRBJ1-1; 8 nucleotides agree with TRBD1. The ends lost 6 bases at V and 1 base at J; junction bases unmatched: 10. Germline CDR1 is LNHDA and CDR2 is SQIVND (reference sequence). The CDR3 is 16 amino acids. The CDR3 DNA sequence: TGTGCCAGTAGGCGACAGGGGCTCTCTTCGAACACTGAAGCTTTCTTT. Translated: CASRRQGLSSNTEAFF.

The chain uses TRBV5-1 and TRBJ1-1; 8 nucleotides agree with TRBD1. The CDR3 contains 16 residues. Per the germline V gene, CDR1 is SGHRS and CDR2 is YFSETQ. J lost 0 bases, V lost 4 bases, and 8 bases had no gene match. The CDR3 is CASSGTGYLMNTEAFF. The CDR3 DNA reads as TGCGCCAGCAGCGGGACAGGCTACCTAATGAACACTGAAGCTTTCTTT. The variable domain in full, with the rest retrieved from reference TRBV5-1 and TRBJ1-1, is KAGVTQTPRYLIKTRGQQVTLSCSPISGHRSVSWYQQTPGQGLQFLFEYFSETQRNKGNFPGRFSGRQFSNSRSEMNVSTLELGDSALYLCASSGTGYLMNTEAFFGQGTRLTVV.